This TCR beta chain was profiled in a study of a mutant IDH1 vaccine in newly diagnosed glioma. Overall study context: Sex distribution of treated patients was roughly 62% male and roughly 38% female; mean age was roughly 37 years.

Time point denoted: baseline, week 1 (first vaccination visit). Treatment in this sample: pre-vaccination baseline after standard-of-care therapy. The donors had new WHO grade 3 or 4 astrocytomas; these were IDH1-mutant and ATRX-lost. The CDR3 is 14 residues long. The germline V gene encodes CDR1 MNHNS and CDR2 SASEGT. V lost 9 bases and J 2 bases, leaving 14 bases between the germline ends. The data were produced by immunoSEQ multiplex PCR, yet TCRdb's version contains in-frame clones alone and is incomplete. The repertoire holds tens of thousands of clones, with about 86% as singletons. The sample in question was PBMCs, obtained from a glioma patient treated with radiotherapy, temozolomide or both. This sequence was found in a man aged 30-40 years with glioma. The genes are TRBV6-1 and TRBJ2-1; tentatively, D is TRBD1 (7 bases). The CDR3 DNA reads as TGTGCCAGTGCGGAGGGGGCACCCTACAATGAGCAGTTCTTC. This codes for CASAEGAPYNEQFF.